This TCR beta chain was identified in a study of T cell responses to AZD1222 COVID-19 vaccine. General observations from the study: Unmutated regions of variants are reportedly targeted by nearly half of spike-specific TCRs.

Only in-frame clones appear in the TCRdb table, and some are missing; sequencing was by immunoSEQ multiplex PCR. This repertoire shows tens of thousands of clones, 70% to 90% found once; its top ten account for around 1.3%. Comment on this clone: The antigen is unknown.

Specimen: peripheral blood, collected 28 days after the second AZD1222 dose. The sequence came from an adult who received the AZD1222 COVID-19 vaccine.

The chain's CDR3 is CASSQARESTF. In DNA, the CDR3 is TGTGCCAGCAGCCAAGCCAGGGAGAGCACCTTC. The chain uses TRBV3-1 (or the pseudogene TRBV3-2) and TRBJ1-2, with D perhaps matching TRBD1 (5 bases). Deletions cut 1 base from V and 13 bases from J, with 10 bases between. Germline V gene data show CDR1 as LGHDT and CDR2 as YNNKEL (reference sequence). The CDR3 has 11 amino acids.